Below, 25 T cell receptor beta chains from the same sample are listed, as sequenced in a study of blood T cell repertoires in COVID-19. The table came from immunoSEQ multiplex PCR; TCRdb's copy has only in-frame clones and leaves some out. The table has under 60,000 clones, around 90% seen once. What was sequenced was peripheral blood. These receptors all stem from a human donor in a cohort sampled during active COVID-19.

The chain couples TRBV19 to TRBJ1-1; 8 positions match TRBD1. Germline V gene data show CDR1 as LNHDA and CDR2 as SQIVND (reference sequence). V shed 2 bases, J shed 6 bases, and the junction held 5 bases outside the gene matches. CDR3 length equals 14 residues. CDR3 in DNA: TGTGCCAGTAGTATAAGCGGCAGGGGGCCTGAAGCTTTCTTT. Translated: CASSISGRGPEAFF. Supplemented by reference TRBV19 and TRBJ1-1, the full variable domain reads DGGITQSPKYLFRKEGQNVTLSCEQNLNHDAMYWYRQDPGQGLRLIYYSQIVNDFQKGDIAEGYSVSREKKESFPLTVTSAQKNPTAFYLCASSISGRGPEAFFGQGTRLTVV.

The genes are TRBV7-6 and TRBJ2-3, with D hard to call. The V gene's germline CDR1 is SGHVS and CDR2 FNYEAQ. This CDR3 has 14 amino acids. V lost 1 base and J lost 1, with 6 bases in between. CDR3 nucleotides: TGTGCCAGCAGCTTAGGTCCAGGCACAGATACGCAGTATTTT. This translates into CASSLGPGTDTQYF. The full variable domain, rest sourced from reference TRBV7-6 and TRBJ2-3, is GAGVSQSPRYKVTKRGQDVALRCDPISGHVSLYWYRQALGQGPEFLTYFNYEAQQDKSGLPNDRFSAERPEGSISTLTIQRTEQRDSAMYRCASSLGPGTDTQYFGPGTRLTVL.

The chain carries TRBV6-1 and TRBJ1-4; D gene ambiguous. The V and J ends lost 2 bases and 13 bases respectively, with 14 bases between them. Germline V gene lookup returns CDR1 MNHNS and CDR2 SASEGT. CDR3 length: 13 amino acids. This CDR3 is CASSEKSPSLLFF. CDR3 nucleotide sequence: TGTGCCAGCAGTGAAAAGAGTCCATCATTACTGTTTTTT.

The rearrangement joins TRBV6-5 to TRBJ2-3, with a possible D match to TRBD2 (5 bases). The germline V and J ends were trimmed by 6 bases and 5 bases, with 18 bases remaining between them. The length of the CDR3 is 15 residues. Germline lookup yields CDR1 MNHEY and CDR2 SVGAGI. The CDR3 spells CASSQNPLALDTQYF. CDR3 coding DNA: TGTGCCAGCAGCCAAAACCCTCTAGCCCTAGATACGCAGTATTTT.

V and J are TRBV19 and TRBJ2-1; 8 bases agree with TRBD2. This CDR3 is 18 amino acids long. J gave up 1 base and V 4 bases, and 12 bases lay outside the gene matches. Germline V lookup: CDR1 LNHDA, CDR2 SQIVND (reference sequence). The CDR3 region is CASSRLWAGGGSYNEQFF. CDR3 DNA sequence: TGTGCCAGTAGTAGACTTTGGGCGGGAGGAGGATCCTACAATGAGCAGTTCTTC. The full variable domain, in which reference TRBV19 and TRBJ2-1 provide the parts outside the CDR3, is DGGITQSPKYLFRKEGQNVTLSCEQNLNHDAMYWYRQDPGQGLRLIYYSQIVNDFQKGDIAEGYSVSREKKESFPLTVTSAQKNPTAFYLCASSRLWAGGGSYNEQFFGPGTRLTVL.

V and J are TRBV20-1 and TRBJ1-2; D is uncertain. V lost 3 bases, J lost 3 bases, and 8 bases lay in between. This CDR3 comprises 12 residues. Germline CDR1 is DFQATT and CDR2 is SNEGSKA (reference sequence). CDR3 sequence (DNA): TGCAGTGCTAGTGGAGACTACTATGGCTACACCTTC. Residues: CSASGDYYGYTF.

This chain joins TRBV6-5 and TRBJ1-1; the match to TRBD1 covers 7 bases. Per germline, CDR1 MNHEY and CDR2 SVGAGI. There are 12 residues in the CDR3. J gave up 8 bases and V 6 bases, and 6 bases lay outside the gene matches. The CDR3 nucleotides are TGTGCCAGCAGAAGACAGGGTAGGGAAGCTTTCTTT. Translated, it gives CASRRQGREAFF.

This clone was observed a handful of times. The chain uses TRBV11-2 and TRBJ2-1; the D is unclear. The germline gives CDR1 SGHAT, CDR2 FQNNGV. The V and J ends lost 4 bases and 6 bases respectively, with 4 bases between them. The CDR3 sequence is 11 residues long. CDR3 region: CASSYGNEQFF. The CDR3 nucleotides read TGTGCCAGCAGCTACGGCAATGAGCAGTTCTTC.

V gene TRBV28 combines with J gene TRBJ2-2; TRBD1 is a possible D gene (7 bases). Germline V gene data show CDR1 as MDHEN and CDR2 as SYDVKM. This CDR3 spans 15 amino acids. Trimming took off 1 base at V and 4 bases at J, with 10 bases between the two ends. This CDR3 reads CASSLFQGGTGELFF. The CDR3, as DNA: TGTGCCAGCAGTTTATTTCAGGGGGGCACCGGGGAGCTGTTTTTT. Looking up the rest from reference TRBV28 and TRBJ2-2 gives the full variable domain: DVKVTQSSRYLVKRTGEKVFLECVQDMDHENMFWYRQDPGLGLRLIYFSYDVKMKEKGDIPEGYSVSREKKERFSLILESASTNQTSMYLCASSLFQGGTGELFFGEGSRLTVL.

The V and J genes are TRBV7-3 and TRBJ2-3, with a weak D call TRBD2 (6 bases). Looked up from germline, CDR1 is SGHTA and CDR2 is FQGTGA. The length of the CDR3 is 17 residues. The germline V and J ends were trimmed by 2 bases and 6 bases, with 21 bases remaining between them. CDR3 DNA sequence: TGTGCCAGCAGCTTAGGGCTAACCGGGGGTTTGCTCGATACGCAGTATTTT. Encoded protein: CASSLGLTGGLLDTQYF.

The genes are TRBV6-5 and TRBJ2-1; TRBD1 matches at 11 bases. There are 15 residues in the CDR3. Germline CDR1 reads MNHEY; CDR2 reads SVGAGI. V lost 5 bases, J lost 5 bases, and 5 bases stayed unmatched. In DNA form, the CDR3 reads TGTGCCAGCAGTCAACCGGGACAGGGGGACAATGAGCAGTTCTTC. As protein: CASSQPGQGDNEQFF.

J is TRBJ2-7 and V is TRBV19, with 7 bases identical to TRBD2. The CDR3 loop spans 18 amino acids. Germline lookup yields CDR1 LNHDA and CDR2 SQIVND (reference sequence). V gave up 5 bases and J gave up 0 bases; unmatched junction bases: 16. The CDR3 DNA reads TGTGCCAGTAGTGTCACTAGCGCCGTCACCCCCCTCTCCTACGAGCAGTACTTC. Translated, it gives CASSVTSAVTPLSYEQYF.

The gene calls are TRBV19 and TRBJ2-3; 7 nucleotides match TRBD1. Germline CDR1 LNHDA, CDR2 SQIVND (reference sequence). The J segment lost 2 bases and the V segment lost 4 bases, leaving 12 bases of the junction unmatched. The CDR3 extends over 17 amino acids. CDR3 DNA sequence: TGTGCCAGTAGTAGACCCCCGGGACAGAGAAACACAGATACGCAGTATTTT. Translated: CASSRPPGQRNTDTQYF.

V usage is TRBV5-1 and J usage is TRBJ2-7, with a possible D match to TRBD1 (6 bases). The ends were cut back, 0 bases at V and 3 bases at J, with 10 bases in the middle. This CDR3 spans 14 amino acids. The germline CDR1 and CDR2 sequences are SGHRS and YFSETQ. CDR3 amino acids: CASSLGTEFYEQYF. The CDR3, as DNA: TGCGCCAGCAGCTTGGGGACAGAGTTCTACGAGCAGTACTTC.

This chain joins TRBV2 and TRBJ1-4, with 7 bases fitting TRBD1. The ends lost 5 bases at V and 4 bases at J; junction bases unmatched: 4. The germline gives CDR1 SNHLY, CDR2 FYNNEI. The CDR3 runs 14 residues. The CDR3 bases are TGTGCCAGCAGTTCCGGGACAGATAATGAAAAACTGTTTTTT. Residues: CASSSGTDNEKLFF. The whole variable domain, filled in from reference TRBV2 and TRBJ1-4, reads EPEVTQTPSHQVTQMGQEVILRCVPISNHLYFYWYRQILGQKVEFLVSFYNNEISEKSEIFDDQFSVERPDGSNFTLKIRSTKLEDSAMYFCASSSGTDNEKLFFGSGTQLSVL.

This sequence joins TRBV11-2 and TRBJ2-2; tentative D call: TRBD2 (5 bases). The CDR3 is 15 residues long. With 5 bases removed from V and 7 bases from J, the gap between germline ends came to 17 bases. Germline V CDR1 and CDR2: SGHAT, FQNNGV. In DNA, the CDR3 is TGTGCCAGCAGCCCTAGCCGCGAGGGTGGCGGGGAGCTGTTTTTT. Its protein product is CASSPSREGGGELFF.

The V and J genes are TRBV19 and TRBJ1-5; no definite D call. The germline gives CDR1 LNHDA, CDR2 SQIVND (reference sequence). The ends were cut back, 3 bases at V and 0 bases at J, with 9 bases in the middle. The CDR3 loop spans 15 amino acids. The CDR3 sequence is CASSILVGSNQPQHF. The CDR3 bases are TGTGCCAGTAGTATTTTGGTCGGTAGCAATCAGCCCCAGCATTTT.

V usage is TRBV6-5 and J usage is TRBJ1-1, with D maybe TRBD1 (5 bases). CDR3 length equals 15 residues. Germline V CDR1 and CDR2: MNHEY, SVGAGI. The germline V and J ends were trimmed by 6 bases and 4 bases, with 18 bases remaining between them. The CDR3 region is CASRPVGGAGTEAFF. The CDR3 nucleotides read TGTGCCAGCAGACCGGTGGGGGGAGCGGGCACTGAAGCTTTCTTT.

V usage is TRBV6-5 and J usage is TRBJ2-2; 13 positions match TRBD2. Germline V gene lookup returns CDR1 MNHEY and CDR2 SVGAGI. The CDR3 is 15 amino acids. After removal of 6 bases from V and 5 bases from J, the junction contained 3 bases not matched to a gene. CDR3 bases: TGTGCCAGCAGCCGGACTAGCGGGAGTACCGGGGAGCTGTTTTTT. It translates to CASSRTSGSTGELFF.

In regard to this clone: One junction end disagrees with the germline gene, perhaps due to a read error. V usage is TRBV27 and J usage is TRBJ2-7; 7 bases fit TRBD2. The CDR3 is 14 residues long. Germline CDR1 reads MNHEY; CDR2 reads SMNVEV (reference sequence). The CDR3, as DNA: TGTGCCAGCCGTTTCCCAGGGTCGGGAGGCGAGCAGTACTTC. It yields the protein CASRFPGSGGEQYF.

The chain recombines TRBV5-4 with TRBJ2-3; 9 bases are a match to TRBD2. The trim removed 1 base at V and 0 bases at J, leaving 3 bases unmatched. The CDR3 sequence is 16 residues long. CDR1 is SGHNT, CDR2 YYREEE, per germline (reference sequence). The CDR3 coding sequence is TGTGCCAGCAGCTTGAGGCTAGCGGGAAGCACAGATACGCAGTATTTT. Translated, it gives CASSLRLAGSTDTQYF.

A single count supports this clone. The chain's CDR3 is CASSSRGGSGELFF. The CDR3, as DNA: TGTGCCAGCAGCAGTAGAGGAGGGTCCGGGGAGCTGTTTTTT. The chain links TRBV11-3 to TRBJ2-2; possibly TRBD2 for D (6 bases). The CDR3 length is 14 residues. CDR1 is SGHNT and CDR2 is YENEEA in the germline V gene. Trimming left V 5 bases short and J 6 bases short, with 13 bases between.

This chain connects TRBV7-2 to TRBJ2-3; TRBD2 matches 9 bases. Losses at the gene ends were 5 bases for V and 1 base for J; bases not matched to a gene: 7. Germline values: CDR1 SGHTA, CDR2 FQGNSA. The CDR3 has 16 residues. The CDR3 sequence is CASSIGLAFGTDTQYF. In DNA, the CDR3 is TGTGCCAGCAGCATCGGACTAGCGTTCGGCACAGATACGCAGTATTTT.

V gene TRBV7-8 combines with J gene TRBJ1-1; 7 bases are shared with TRBD1. Germline loops: CDR1 SGHVS, CDR2 FQNEAQ. V lost 3 bases, J lost 10 bases, and 11 bases stayed unmatched. This CDR3 is built from 14 residues. The CDR3 coding sequence is TGTGCCAGCAGCTTGGAAGGGGGCGCATCCGGAGCTTTCTTT. Translated: CASSLEGGASGAFF.

This sequence joins TRBV28 and TRBJ2-3; D gene unclear. Germline values: CDR1 MDHEN, CDR2 SYDVKM. The CDR3 consists of 13 residues. Trimming left V 4 bases short and J 0 bases short, with 5 bases between. The CDR3 DNA follows: TGTGCCAGCAGTTCGACTAGCACAGATACGCAGTATTTT. The encoded protein is CASSSTSTDTQYF.